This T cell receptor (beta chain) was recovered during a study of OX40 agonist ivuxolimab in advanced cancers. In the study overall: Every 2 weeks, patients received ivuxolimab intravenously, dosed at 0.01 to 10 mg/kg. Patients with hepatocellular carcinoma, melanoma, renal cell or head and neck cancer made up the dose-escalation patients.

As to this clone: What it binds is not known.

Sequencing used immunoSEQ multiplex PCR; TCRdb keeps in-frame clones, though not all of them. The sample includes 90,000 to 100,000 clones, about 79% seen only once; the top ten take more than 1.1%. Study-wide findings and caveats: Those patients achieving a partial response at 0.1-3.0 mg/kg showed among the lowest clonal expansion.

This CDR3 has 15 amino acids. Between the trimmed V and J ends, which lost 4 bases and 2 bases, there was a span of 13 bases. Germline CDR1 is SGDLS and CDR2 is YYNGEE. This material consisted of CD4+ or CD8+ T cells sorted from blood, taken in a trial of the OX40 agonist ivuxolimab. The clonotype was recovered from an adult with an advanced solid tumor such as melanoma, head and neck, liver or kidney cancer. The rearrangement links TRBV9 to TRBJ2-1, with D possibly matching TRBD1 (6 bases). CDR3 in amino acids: CASSPRTVAYNEQFF. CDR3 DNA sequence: TGTGCCAGCAGCCCGAGGACAGTAGCCTACAATGAGCAGTTCTTC.